The 25 T cell receptor beta chains presented below share a single source sample, sequenced in a study of T cell changes during pregnancy in multiple sclerosis. TCRdb's copy holds only in-frame clones and misses some; the assay was immunoSEQ multiplex PCR. The table has some 44,000 clones, 85% to 95% seen once. This specimen was CD4+ T cells from peripheral blood mononuclear cells, taken in the third trimester of pregnancy. These receptors came from a female donor with multiple sclerosis, enrolled in a pregnancy study.

This clone was seen more than once but under ten times. The CDR3 here is CASSATGRWEQYF. The CDR3 DNA reads as TGCGCCAGCAGCGCCACAGGTCGCTGGGAGCAGTACTTC. V and J are TRBV5-1 and TRBJ2-7, with D possibly being TRBD1 (5 bases). CDR1 is SGHRS and CDR2 is YFSETQ in the germline V gene. The CDR3 length is 13 residues. Deletions cut 4 bases from V and 7 bases from J, with 15 bases between.

The table lists this clone with a few counts. The chain links TRBV9 to TRBJ2-1; D is ambiguous. Germline CDR1 and CDR2: SGDLS and YYNGEE. This CDR3 has 14 amino acids. Trimming removed 0 bases from V and 1 base from J, with 5 bases in between. CDR3 sequence reads: CASSVGSSYNEQFF. In DNA form, the CDR3 reads TGTGCCAGCAGCGTAGGGAGTTCCTACAATGAGCAGTTCTTC.

The CDR3 spells CASSLDDISRKQFF. DNA for the CDR3: TGTGCCAGCAGCCTCGACGACATCTCCCGTAAGCAGTTCTTC. The rearrangement uses TRBV7-3 and TRBJ2-1; D is ambiguous. Trimming stripped 5 bases from V and 11 bases from J, with 19 bases between. The germline gives CDR1 SGHTA, CDR2 FQGTGA. The CDR3 is 14 residues long. The full variable domain, in which reference TRBV7-3 and TRBJ2-1 provide the parts outside the CDR3, is GAGVSQTPSNKVTEKGKYVELRCDPISGHTALYWYRQSLGQGPEFLIYFQGTGAADDSGLPNDRFFAVRPEGSVSTLKIQRTERGDSAVYLCASSLDDISRKQFFGPGTRLTVL.

V usage is TRBV5-4 and J usage is TRBJ2-5; 14 bases line up with TRBD2. V gave up 0 bases and J gave up 2 bases; unmatched junction bases: 0. This CDR3 contains 16 residues. In germline, CDR1 is SGHNT, CDR2 YYREEE (reference sequence). For the CDR3, the DNA is TGTGCCAGCAGCTTGGGACTAGCGGGAGGGCAAGAGACCCAGTACTTC. It codes for CASSLGLAGGQETQYF.

The V gene is TRBV5-4, the J gene TRBJ2-5, with 16 bases lining up with TRBD2. V was pared by 3 bases and J by 5 bases, with 7 bases of the junction left unmatched. Per the germline V gene, CDR1 is SGHNT and CDR2 is YYREEE (reference sequence). The CDR3 totals 17 residues. Here the CDR3 DNA reads TGTGCCAGCAGCTCCGGGACTAGCGGGAGGGCCGGGGAGACCCAGTACTTC. Its protein product is CASSSGTSGRAGETQYF.

This clone was found once. V is TRBV6-4 and J is TRBJ2-2; 8 nucleotides align to TRBD2. This CDR3 is 17 amino acids long. CDR1 is MRHNA, CDR2 SNTAGT, per germline. The trim removed 3 bases at V and 4 bases at J, leaving 10 bases unmatched. The CDR3 spells CASSETSGRRGTGELFF. DNA for the CDR3: TGTGCCAGCAGTGAAACGAGCGGGAGACGAGGCACCGGGGAGCTGTTTTTT.

CDR3 in DNA: TGTGCCAGTAGTAATGGAGGAGGTTGGGTATCCAATCAGCCCCAGCATTTT. Protein: CASSNGGGWVSNQPQHF. V and J are TRBV19 and TRBJ1-5; D remains unclear. Trimming removed 4 bases at V and 3 bases at J, with 19 bases between. Looked up from germline, CDR1 is LNHDA and CDR2 is SQIVND (reference sequence). The CDR3 sequence is 17 residues long.

The gene calls are TRBV5-6 and TRBJ2-1; D is uncertain. The germline gives CDR1 SGHDT, CDR2 YYEEEE. V gave up 0 bases and J gave up 5 bases, with 12 bases separating them. The CDR3 totals 15 residues. The CDR3 DNA follows: TGTGCCAGCAGCTTGGAACGGAGCCCAAACAATGAGCAGTTCTTC. The encoded protein is CASSLERSPNNEQFF.

J is TRBJ2-1 and V is TRBV5-1; TRBD2 is a possible D gene (6 bases). CDR3 length: 15 residues. Trimming pared 7 bases from V and 10 bases from J, leaving 24 bases between. CDR1 and CDR2 from the germline V gene are SGHRS and YFSETQ. This CDR3 reads CASSNPSGDHSEQFF. The DNA of the CDR3 is TGCGCCAGCTCCAACCCCTCGGGGGACCATTCGGAGCAGTTCTTC.

This clone was recorded once. This rearrangement joins TRBV20-1 to TRBJ1-2; 7 nucleotides line up with TRBD1. V was clipped by 5 bases and J by 8 bases; unmatched bases: 5. The CDR3 has 11 amino acids. The germline V gene has CDR1 DFQATT and CDR2 SNEGSKA (reference sequence). The CDR3 bases are TGCAGTGCTTACAGGGGTGGCGGCTACACCTTC. It is translated as CSAYRGGGYTF.

This chain connects TRBV18 to TRBJ2-3, with D possibly matching TRBD1 (6 bases). The CDR3 has 16 residues. V lost 4 bases to trimming and J lost 6 bases, with 20 bases between them. Germline CDR1 and CDR2: KGHSH and LQKENI. The CDR3 region is CASSQPYRDPRDTQYF. Written as DNA, the CDR3 is TGTGCCAGCTCACAGCCCTACAGGGACCCCCGGGATACGCAGTATTTT.

The chain links TRBV11-2 to TRBJ1-3; TRBD1 matches 7 bases. The V segment lost 6 bases and the J segment 0 bases; nucleotides outside the gene matches: 11. In germline, CDR1 is SGHAT, CDR2 FQNNGV. The CDR3 extends over 17 amino acids. This chain's CDR3 is CASRTTGDMSSGNTIYF. Here the CDR3 DNA reads TGTGCCAGCAGGACAACAGGGGATATGAGCTCTGGAAACACCATATATTTT.

CDR3 sequence: CASSKAQGDGGYTF. CDR3 in DNA: TGTGCCAGCAGCAAAGCTCAGGGGGACGGAGGCTACACCTTC. The V and J genes are TRBV9 and TRBJ1-2; 7 nucleotides line up with TRBD1. CDR1 and CDR2 from the germline V gene are SGDLS and YYNGEE. Germline trimming cut 4 bases from V and 8 bases from J; bases unmatched to any gene: 11. The CDR3 covers 14 residues.

This rearrangement joins TRBV5-6 to TRBJ1-1; perhaps TRBD1 as D (6 bases). This CDR3 has 15 residues. Trimming took off 3 bases at V and 5 bases at J, with 17 bases between the two ends. The germline V gene has CDR1 SGHDT and CDR2 YYEEEE. The CDR3 DNA sequence: TGTGCCAGCAGCTCCTCTCCGGGACAAAGGACTGAAGCTTTCTTT. Its protein product is CASSSSPGQRTEAFF.

This clone turned up a few times. The chain carries TRBV9 and TRBJ1-1, with 11 nucleotides matching TRBD1. J was trimmed by 5 bases and V by 2 bases; bases with no gene match: 8. Germline CDR1 is SGDLS and CDR2 is YYNGEE. The CDR3 length is 16 residues. CDR3 nucleotides: TGTGCCAGCAGCGTCGGGACAGGGGGTTTAGGGACTGAAGCTTTCTTT. This encodes CASSVGTGGLGTEAFF.

The chain joins TRBV27 to TRBJ1-2; 8 bases fit TRBD1. Germline trimming cut 5 bases from V and 8 bases from J; bases unmatched to any gene: 7. Looked up from germline, CDR1 is MNHEY and CDR2 is SMNVEV (reference sequence). This CDR3 comprises 13 residues. CDR3 DNA sequence: TGTGCCAGCAGTGAAAGACAGGGGCAAGGCTACACCTTC. This translates into CASSERQGQGYTF.

The V call is TRBV6-4, the J call TRBJ1-2, with 7 bases that match TRBD1. The CDR3 extends over 15 amino acids. V lost 0 bases, J lost 12 bases, and 13 bases stayed unmatched. Germline V gives CDR1 MRHNA, CDR2 SNTAGT. The CDR3 coding sequence is TGTGCCAGCAGTGACTCGGAGACAGGGCGGCGATTAGACACCTTC. Translation: CASSDSETGRRLDTF.

The chain uses TRBV14 and TRBJ2-1, with 12 bases lining up with TRBD2. The length of the CDR3 is 17 residues. The J segment lost 1 base and the V segment lost 6 bases, leaving 7 bases of the junction unmatched. CDR1 SGHDN and CDR2 FVKESK come from the germline V gene. This CDR3 reads CASSRTSGMISYNEQFF. The CDR3 nucleotides are TGTGCCAGCAGTAGGACTAGCGGGATGATATCCTACAATGAGCAGTTCTTC. Based on the CDR3 plus reference TRBV14 and TRBJ2-1, the full variable domain is EAGVTQFPSHSVIEKGQTVTLRCDPISGHDNLYWYRRVMGKEIKFLLHFVKESKQDESGMPNNRFLAERTGGTYSTLKVQPAELEDSGVYFCASSRTSGMISYNEQFFGPGTRLTVL.

This clone was counted a few times. The chain employs TRBV10-1 and TRBJ1-5, with D possibly TRBD1 on 6 matching bases. The CDR3 runs to 17 residues. Between the trimmed V and J ends, which lost 7 bases and 2 bases, there was a span of 21 bases. Germline CDR1 and CDR2: WNHNN and SYGVQD (reference sequence). CDR3 DNA sequence: TGCGCCAGCAATCCCAGCGGGGGGGCGCGGGGCAATCAGCCCCAGCATTTT. Translating gives CASNPSGGARGNQPQHF.

This clone was recorded only once. CDR3 sequence: CASSYRRDSTDTQYF. The CDR3 DNA reads TGTGCCAGCAGTTATAGGCGGGATAGCACAGATACGCAGTATTTT. This chain joins TRBV6-5 and TRBJ2-3, with D perhaps matching TRBD2 (6 bases). V was cut by 3 bases and J by 0 bases, with 10 bases left in between. Germline CDR1 is MNHEY and CDR2 is SVGAGI. The CDR3 length is 15 residues.

The chain joins TRBV5-1 to TRBJ2-3, with TRBD1 matching over 7 bases. CDR1 SGHRS and CDR2 YFSETQ come from the germline V gene. This CDR3 is built from 14 residues. Trimming took 3 bases from V and 2 from J; bases not matched to a gene: 3. Here the CDR3 reads CASSYKGATDTQYF. In nucleotides, the CDR3 is TGCGCCAGCAGCTATAAGGGGGCCACAGATACGCAGTATTTT.

The rearrangement joins TRBV7-2 to TRBJ2-1, with D tentatively TRBD2 (5 bases). The length of the CDR3 is 15 residues. V was shortened by 2 bases and J by 7 bases, with 15 bases between the two germline ends. CDR1 SGHTA and CDR2 FQGNSA come from the germline V gene. Written as DNA, the CDR3 is TGTGCCAGCAGCTTAACAGCGGCGGTGGGGAATGAGCAGTTCTTC. Its translation: CASSLTAAVGNEQFF.

This chain links TRBV10-3 with TRBJ2-3; D is possibly TRBD2 (6 bases). This CDR3 region has 15 residues. Germline loops: CDR1 ENHRY, CDR2 SYGVKD. V lost 4 bases and J 0 bases, leaving 11 bases between the germline ends. CDR3 DNA sequence: TGTGCCATCAGTGTTCGGAGCGGGAGCACAGATACGCAGTATTTT. This codes for CAISVRSGSTDTQYF.

This rearrangement joins TRBV29-1 to TRBJ2-3; the match to TRBD1 covers 7 bases. CDR1 is SQVTM and CDR2 is ANQGSEA in the germline V gene. The V gene end was trimmed by 5 bases and the J gene end by 3 bases; junction bases not matched to a gene: 2. The CDR3 loop spans 12 amino acids. CDR3 protein: CSVRQGTDTQYF. The CDR3 DNA is TGCAGCGTTCGACAGGGAACAGATACGCAGTATTTT.

The chain employs TRBV18 and TRBJ2-5; no reliable D call. The V end was cut by 2 bases, the J end by 4 bases, with 5 bases between. Germline CDR1 reads KGHSH; CDR2 reads LQKENI. This CDR3 spans 12 amino acids. CDR3 residues: CASSPVRETQYF. DNA of the CDR3: TGTGCCAGCTCACCAGTCAGAGAGACCCAGTACTTC.